This T cell receptor (beta chain) was identified during a study of cytomegalovirus exposure and HLA in healthy donors. Study background: The roughly 670 first-cohort repertoires shared a platform with the 130 or so validation repertoires, as reported in a later analysis.

Sequencing used immunoSEQ multiplex PCR; TCRdb keeps in-frame clones, though not all of them. Of some 130,000 clones in the sample, approximately 84% were seen once. The donors were members of the validation cohort comprising over 90 subjects, separate from the approximately 630-subject first cohort. Trimming at V came to 4 bases and at J to 3 bases, leaving 6 bases not matched to a gene. From germline, CDR1 is SGHTA and CDR2 FQGNSA. The CDR3 has 14 amino acids. The sample was PBMCs. This receptor was taken from a man aged 30 to 45 in good health and CMV-seropositive. This sequence joins TRBV7-2 and TRBJ2-7; 7 nucleotides match TRBD1. The CDR3 loop reads CASSSRDRLYEQYF. As DNA, the CDR3 is TGTGCCAGCAGCTCCCGGGACAGACTCTACGAGCAGTACTTC.